This record looks at one T cell receptor (beta chain) sequence and its context. After CD4 positive bead selection, the CD4-negative fraction gave CD8 T cells. The beta constant-region primer was an equimolar mix of two oligonucleotides covering TRBC1 and TRBC2. Ligated cDNA was amplified by four rounds of PCR with nested alpha and beta constant-region primers and SP2. TCRdb re-analysed the UMI-ligation and nested PCR reads in MiXCR, keeping a single row per CDR3 protein. The data contain approximately 31,000 distinct CDR3 sequences, about a fifth of them singletons. Per germline, CDR1 MDHEN and CDR2 SYDVKM. The CDR3 runs 15 residues. V lost 3 bases and J lost 2, with 12 bases in between. The data are from a study of naive and memory T cell subsets.

This chain links TRBV28 with TRBJ2-3; no firm D call. Sequences were obtained from effector memory CD4+ T cells from blood. The subset is: effector memory, CD45RA- CD27-. This TCR derives from a human donor in good health. The CDR3 here is CASSFPDLLTDTQYF. CDR3 in DNA: TGTGCCAGCAGTTTCCCGGACCTACTCACAGATACGCAGTATTTT.